This entry concerns a single T cell receptor (beta chain). Antigen specificity is unknown. Looked up from germline, CDR1 is SNHLY and CDR2 is FYNNEI. The V and J ends lost 4 bases and 4 bases, in that order; junction bases with no gene match: 11. The length of the CDR3 is 18 residues. The record originates from a study of beta chain features in type 1 diabetes. Study-wide context: No patient-donor differences in age, gender, total cells or subset yield.

Study-wide results and caveats: Using cDNA template may skew counts toward highly expressing activated cells. Comparison showed that naive, central memory and Treg TCRB repertoires appeared more similar among patients than among healthy donors.

The isolated RNA, all of it, was reverse transcribed, so expressed TCRB transcripts were what got sequenced. The protocol was immunoSEQ multiplex PCR, while the TCRdb copy is restricted to in-frame clones and leaves out a portion. The sample carries some 900,000 clones, 15% to 20% recorded once. Sequencing was done on a sample of naive CD4+ T cells from blood. The receptor's source is a woman between 18 and 29 years old in good health. The rearrangement links TRBV2 to TRBJ2-2, with 11 bases lining up with TRBD2. CDR3 region: CASSAGLAGRLPTGELFF. CDR3 nucleotide sequence: TGTGCCAGCAGTGCAGGACTAGCGGGCCGATTACCCACCGGGGAGCTGTTTTTT.